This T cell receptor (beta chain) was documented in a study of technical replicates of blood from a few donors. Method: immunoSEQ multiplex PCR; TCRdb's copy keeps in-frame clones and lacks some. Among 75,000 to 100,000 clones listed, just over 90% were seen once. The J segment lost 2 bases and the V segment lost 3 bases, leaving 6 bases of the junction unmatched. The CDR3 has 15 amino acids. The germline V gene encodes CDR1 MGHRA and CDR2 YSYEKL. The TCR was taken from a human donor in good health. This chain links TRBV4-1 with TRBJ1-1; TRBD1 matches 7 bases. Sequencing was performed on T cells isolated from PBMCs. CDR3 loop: CASSHTGTANTEAFF. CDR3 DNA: TGCGCCAGCAGCCACACCGGGACAGCCAACACTGAAGCTTTCTTT.